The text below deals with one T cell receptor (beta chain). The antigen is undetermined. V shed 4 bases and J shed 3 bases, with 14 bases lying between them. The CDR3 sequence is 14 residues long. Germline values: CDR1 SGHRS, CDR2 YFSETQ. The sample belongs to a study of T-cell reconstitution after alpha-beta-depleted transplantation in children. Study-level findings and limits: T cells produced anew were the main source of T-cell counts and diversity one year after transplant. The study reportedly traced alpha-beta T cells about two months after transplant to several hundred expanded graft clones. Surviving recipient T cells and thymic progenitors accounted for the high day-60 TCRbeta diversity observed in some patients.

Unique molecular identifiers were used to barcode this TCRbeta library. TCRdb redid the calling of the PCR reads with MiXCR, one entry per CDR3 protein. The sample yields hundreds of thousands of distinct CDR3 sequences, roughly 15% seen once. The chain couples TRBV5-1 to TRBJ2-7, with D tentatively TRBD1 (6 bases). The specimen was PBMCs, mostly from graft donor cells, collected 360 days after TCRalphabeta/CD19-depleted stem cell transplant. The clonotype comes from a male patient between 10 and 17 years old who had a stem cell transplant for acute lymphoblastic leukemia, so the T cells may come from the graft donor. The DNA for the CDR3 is TGCGCCAGCAGCCCGCCTGGACAGATCTACGAGCAGTACTTC. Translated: CASSPPGQIYEQYF.